The clone carrying this T cell receptor beta chain has only a few counts. Its target is unknown. The sample belongs to a study of spatial heterogeneity in lung cancer. About the research overall: Detection consistently captured more beta-chain sequences than alpha-chain sequences. Study results and caveats: The study found ubiquitous expanded tumor TCRs in blood more at resection than follow-up.

The library protocol tagged each TCR cDNA with a unique molecular identifier. In TCRdb, the 5' RACE reads were re-called with MiXCR into one record per CDR3 protein. The table records nearly 80,000 distinct CDR3 sequences, about 8.5% of them present only once. V was cut by 1 base and J by 1 base, with 12 bases left in between. Per the germline V gene, CDR1 is SGDLS and CDR2 is YYNGEE. CDR3 length: 15 residues. Time point specified: sample taken at primary tumor resection. Unsorted whole RNA from tumor, nontumor lung or frozen PBMC underwent sequencing. This sequence originates from a male donor with early-stage non-small cell lung cancer. The chain has TRBV9 and TRBJ2-7; D may be TRBD2 (6 bases). The specimen comprised PBMCs, sampled at surgery. CDR3 bases: TGTGCCAGCAGCGTATCATTGGGACTTTCCTACGAGCAGTACTTC. Encoded protein: CASSVSLGLSYEQYF.